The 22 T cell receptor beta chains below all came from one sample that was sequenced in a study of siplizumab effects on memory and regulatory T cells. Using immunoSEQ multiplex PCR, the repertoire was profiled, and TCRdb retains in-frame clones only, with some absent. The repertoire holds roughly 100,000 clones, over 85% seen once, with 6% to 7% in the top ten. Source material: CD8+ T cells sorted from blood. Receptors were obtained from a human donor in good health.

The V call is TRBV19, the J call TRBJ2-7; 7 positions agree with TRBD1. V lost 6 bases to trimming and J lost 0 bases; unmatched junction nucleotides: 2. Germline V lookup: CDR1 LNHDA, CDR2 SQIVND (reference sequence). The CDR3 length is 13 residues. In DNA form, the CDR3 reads TGTGCCAGTAGCCGGGACAGCTCCTACGAGCAGTACTTC. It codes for CASSRDSSYEQYF.

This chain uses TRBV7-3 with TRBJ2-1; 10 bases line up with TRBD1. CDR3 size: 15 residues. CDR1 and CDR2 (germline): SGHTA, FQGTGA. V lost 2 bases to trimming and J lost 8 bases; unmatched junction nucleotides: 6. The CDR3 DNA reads TGTGCCAGCAGCTTACCGGGACAGGGGATGGATGAGCAGTTCTTC. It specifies CASSLPGQGMDEQFF.

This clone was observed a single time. Written as DNA, the CDR3 is TGTGCCAGCAGGATTCACGAGGGTAACTATGGCTACACCTTC. Translated, it gives CASRIHEGNYGYTF. V and J are TRBV5-5 and TRBJ1-2; D is ambiguous. From germline, CDR1 is SGHKS and CDR2 YYEKEE (reference sequence). The CDR3 loop spans 14 amino acids. Trimming removed 5 bases at V and 1 base at J, with 12 bases between.

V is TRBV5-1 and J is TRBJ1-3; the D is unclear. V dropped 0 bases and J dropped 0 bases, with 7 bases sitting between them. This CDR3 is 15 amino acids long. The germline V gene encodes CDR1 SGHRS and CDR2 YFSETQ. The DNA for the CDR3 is TGCGCCAGCAGCTTGGACCGTAGCTCTGGAAACACCATATATTTT. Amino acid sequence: CASSLDRSSGNTIYF.

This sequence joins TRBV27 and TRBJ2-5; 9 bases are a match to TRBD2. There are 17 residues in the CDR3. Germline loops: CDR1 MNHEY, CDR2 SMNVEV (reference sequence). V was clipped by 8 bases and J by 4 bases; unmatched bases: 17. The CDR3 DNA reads TGTGCCAGCCGAAACCCGGGGCGGGGGGGCCCAGGAGAGACCCAGTACTTC. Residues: CASRNPGRGGPGETQYF.

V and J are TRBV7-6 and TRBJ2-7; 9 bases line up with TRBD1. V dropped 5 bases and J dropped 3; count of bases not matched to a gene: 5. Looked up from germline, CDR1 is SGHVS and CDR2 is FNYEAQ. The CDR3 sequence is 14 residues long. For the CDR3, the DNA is TGTGCCAGCAGCGAGGGGGACAGGGTCTACGAGCAGTACTTC. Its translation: CASSEGDRVYEQYF. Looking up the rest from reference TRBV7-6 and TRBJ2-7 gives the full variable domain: GAGVSQSPRYKVTKRGQDVALRCDPISGHVSLYWYRQALGQGPEFLTYFNYEAQQDKSGLPNDRFSAERPEGSISTLTIQRTEQRDSAMYRCASSEGDRVYEQYFGPGTRLTVT.

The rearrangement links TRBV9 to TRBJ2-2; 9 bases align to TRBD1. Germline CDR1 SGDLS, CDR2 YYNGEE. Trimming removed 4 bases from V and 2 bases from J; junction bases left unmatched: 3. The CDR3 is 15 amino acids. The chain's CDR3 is CASSLGQGNTGELFF. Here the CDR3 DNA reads TGTGCCAGCAGCTTGGGACAGGGCAACACCGGGGAGCTGTTTTTT.

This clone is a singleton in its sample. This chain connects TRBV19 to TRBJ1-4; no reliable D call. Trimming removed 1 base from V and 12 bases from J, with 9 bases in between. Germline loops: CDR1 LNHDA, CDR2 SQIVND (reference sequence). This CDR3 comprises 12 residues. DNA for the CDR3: TGTGCCAGTAGTATAGCCATGAAGGAACTGTTTTTT. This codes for CASSIAMKELFF.

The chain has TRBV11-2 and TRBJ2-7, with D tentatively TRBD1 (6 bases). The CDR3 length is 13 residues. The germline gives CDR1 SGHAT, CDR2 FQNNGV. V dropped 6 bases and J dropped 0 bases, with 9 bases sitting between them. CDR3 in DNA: TGTGCCAGCAGTTGGGACACCTCCTACGAGCAGTACTTC. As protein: CASSWDTSYEQYF.

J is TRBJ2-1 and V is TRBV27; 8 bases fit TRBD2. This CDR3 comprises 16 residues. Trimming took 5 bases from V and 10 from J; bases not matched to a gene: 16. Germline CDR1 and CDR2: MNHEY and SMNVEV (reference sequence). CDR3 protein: CASSLGLAGWLGEQFF. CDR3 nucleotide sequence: TGTGCCAGCAGTCTGGGCCTAGCGGGCTGGCTTGGAGAGCAGTTCTTC.

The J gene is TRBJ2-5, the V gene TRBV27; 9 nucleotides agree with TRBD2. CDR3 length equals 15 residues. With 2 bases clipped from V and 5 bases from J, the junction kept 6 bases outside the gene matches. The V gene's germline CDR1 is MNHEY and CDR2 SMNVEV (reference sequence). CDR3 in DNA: TGTGCCAGCAGTTTAATAGCGGGAGCCGGGGAGACCCAGTACTTC. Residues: CASSLIAGAGETQYF.

The CDR3 protein is CASSRRGARETQYF. The CDR3 nucleotides are TGTGCCAGCAGCCGCAGGGGGGCGAGGGAGACCCAGTACTTC. The V call is TRBV5-6, the J call TRBJ2-5, with D tentatively TRBD1 (7 bases). The CDR3 contains 14 residues. Germline lookup yields CDR1 SGHDT and CDR2 YYEEEE. V lost 4 bases, J lost 5 bases, and 15 bases lay in between.

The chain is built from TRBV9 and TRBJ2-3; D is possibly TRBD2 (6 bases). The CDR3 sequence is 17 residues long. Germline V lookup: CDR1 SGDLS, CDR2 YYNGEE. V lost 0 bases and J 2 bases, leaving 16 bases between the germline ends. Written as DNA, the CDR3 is TGTGCCAGCAGCGTAGGAGGCGGCGGGAAGGTCACAGATACGCAGTATTTT. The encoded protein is CASSVGGGGKVTDTQYF.

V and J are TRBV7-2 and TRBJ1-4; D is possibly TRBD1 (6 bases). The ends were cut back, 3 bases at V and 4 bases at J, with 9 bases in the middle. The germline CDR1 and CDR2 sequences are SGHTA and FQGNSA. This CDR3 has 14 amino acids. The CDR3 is CASSFTGLNEKLFF. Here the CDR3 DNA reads TGTGCCAGCAGCTTTACAGGGCTTAATGAAAAACTGTTTTTT.

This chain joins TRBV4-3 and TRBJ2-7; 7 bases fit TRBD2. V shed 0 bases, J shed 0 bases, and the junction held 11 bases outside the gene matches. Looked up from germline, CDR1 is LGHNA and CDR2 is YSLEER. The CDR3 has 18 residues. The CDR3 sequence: CASSQDTPAGTNSYEQYF. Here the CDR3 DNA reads TGCGCCAGCAGCCAAGATACCCCCGCCGGGACTAACTCCTACGAGCAGTACTTC.

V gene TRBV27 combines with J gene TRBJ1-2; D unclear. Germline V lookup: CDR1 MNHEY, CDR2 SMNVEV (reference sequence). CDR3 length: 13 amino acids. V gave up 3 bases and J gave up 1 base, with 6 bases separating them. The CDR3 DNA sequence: TGTGCCAGCAGTTTGGGTGTTAACTATGGCTACACCTTC. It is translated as CASSLGVNYGYTF.

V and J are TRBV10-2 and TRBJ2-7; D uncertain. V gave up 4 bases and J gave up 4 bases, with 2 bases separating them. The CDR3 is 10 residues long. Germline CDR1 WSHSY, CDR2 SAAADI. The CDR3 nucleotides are TGCGCCAGCAGTGGGTACGAGCAGTACTTC. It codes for CASSGYEQYF.

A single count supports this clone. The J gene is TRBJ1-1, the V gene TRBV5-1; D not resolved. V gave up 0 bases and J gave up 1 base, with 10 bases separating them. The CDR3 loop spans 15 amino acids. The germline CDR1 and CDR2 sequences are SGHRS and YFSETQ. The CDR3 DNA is TGCGCCAGCAGCTTGGAGGGTCACGGGAACACTGAAGCTTTCTTT. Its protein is CASSLEGHGNTEAFF. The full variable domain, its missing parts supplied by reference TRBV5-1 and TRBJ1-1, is KAGVTQTPRYLIKTRGQQVTLSCSPISGHRSVSWYQQTPGQGLQFLFEYFSETQRNKGNFPGRFSGRQFSNSRSEMNVSTLELGDSALYLCASSLEGHGNTEAFFGQGTRLTVV.

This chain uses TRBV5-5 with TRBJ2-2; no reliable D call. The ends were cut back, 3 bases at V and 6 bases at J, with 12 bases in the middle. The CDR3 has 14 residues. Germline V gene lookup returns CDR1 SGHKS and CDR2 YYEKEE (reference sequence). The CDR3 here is CASSSLPFSGELFF. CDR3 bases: TGTGCCAGCAGCTCCCTGCCTTTCTCCGGGGAGCTGTTTTTT.

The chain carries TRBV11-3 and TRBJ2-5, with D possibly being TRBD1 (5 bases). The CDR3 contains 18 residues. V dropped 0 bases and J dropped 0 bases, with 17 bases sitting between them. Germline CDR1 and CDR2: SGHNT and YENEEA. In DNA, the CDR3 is TGTGCCAGCAGCTTAGATCTGGGGCGTCAACAGTACCAAGAGACCCAGTACTTC. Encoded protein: CASSLDLGRQQYQETQYF. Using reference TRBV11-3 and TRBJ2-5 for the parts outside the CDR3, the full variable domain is EAGVVQSPRYKIIEKKQPVAFWCNPISGHNTLYWYLQNLGQGPELLIRYENEEAVDDSQLPKDRFSAERLKGVDSTLKIQPAELGDSAVYLCASSLDLGRQQYQETQYFGPGTRLLVL.

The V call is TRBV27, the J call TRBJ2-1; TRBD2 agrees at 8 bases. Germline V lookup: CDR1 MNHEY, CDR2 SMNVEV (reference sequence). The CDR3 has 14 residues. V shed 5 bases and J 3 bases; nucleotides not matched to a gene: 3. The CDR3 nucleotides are TGTGCCAGCAGTCTCGGGACTAGCTACAATGAGCAGTTCTTC. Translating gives CASSLGTSYNEQFF.

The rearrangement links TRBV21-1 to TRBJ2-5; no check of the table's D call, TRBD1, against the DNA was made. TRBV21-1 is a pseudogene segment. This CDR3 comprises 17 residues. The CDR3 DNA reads TGTGCCAGCAGCAAAGCCCGCCGGGACAGGGTCCAAGAGACCCAGTACTTC. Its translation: CASSKARRDRVQETQYF.